Listed here are 26 T cell receptor beta chains from one sample, sequenced in a study of T cell responses to AZD1222 COVID-19 vaccine. The repertoire was sequenced with immunoSEQ multiplex PCR; TCRdb's copy has only in-frame clones and lacks some. The table records 250,000 to 300,000 clones, almost 95% of them present only once. The specimen comprised peripheral blood, sampled 28 days after the second AZD1222 dose. The source of these receptors is an adult who received the AZD1222 COVID-19 vaccine.

The chain links TRBV5-6 to TRBJ1-3; D gene unclear. Germline assignment: CDR1 SGHDT and CDR2 YYEEEE. The CDR3 sequence is 15 residues long. Trimming removed 0 bases at V and 3 bases at J, with 10 bases between. Here the CDR3 DNA reads TGTGCCAGCAGCTTGGTGGGAAGAGATGGAAACACCATATATTTT. Protein sequence: CASSLVGRDGNTIYF.

This chain links TRBV7-9 with TRBJ2-7; no reliable D call. Germline values: CDR1 SEHNR, CDR2 FQNEAQ (reference sequence). This CDR3 has 14 residues. V was pared by 5 bases and J by 2 bases, with 13 bases between. The chain's CDR3 is CASSPQHGTYEQYF. The CDR3 coding sequence is TGTGCCAGCAGCCCCCAACACGGAACCTACGAGCAGTACTTC.

The rearrangement links TRBV4-1 to TRBJ1-1; D ambiguous. Trimming shortened V by 1 base and J by 3 bases, and 15 bases separated the two germline ends. This CDR3 is 16 amino acids long. CDR1 and CDR2 (germline): MGHRA, YSYEKL. CDR3 DNA sequence: TGCGCCAGCAGCCAAGGAAAGGTTGGCGTTCACACTGAAGCTTTCTTT. It yields the protein CASSQGKVGVHTEAFF.

This clone is a singleton in its sample. J is TRBJ2-1 and V is TRBV7-9, with a weak D call TRBD1 (5 bases). Germline-derived CDR1 and CDR2 are SEHNR and FQNEAQ (reference sequence). V lost 5 bases, J lost 0 bases, and 11 bases lay in between. CDR3 size: 15 residues. For the CDR3, the DNA is TGTGCCAGCAGCGTTGGGGCTAGCTCCTACAATGAGCAGTTCTTC. Translating gives CASSVGASSYNEQFF.

This chain connects TRBV7-9 to TRBJ1-4, with 9 positions matching TRBD1. The germline V gene encodes CDR1 SEHNR and CDR2 FQNEAQ (reference sequence). With V trimmed by 4 bases and J by 2 bases, 5 bases remained unmatched. The CDR3 has 16 residues. CDR3 in DNA: TGTGCCAGCAGCTCGGGGGACAGGGTCACTAATGAAAAACTGTTTTTT. Residues: CASSSGDRVTNEKLFF.

J is TRBJ1-2 and V is TRBV19, with TRBD1 as a possible D gene (5 bases). CDR3 length: 15 residues. V lost 7 bases to trimming and J lost 4 bases, with 19 bases between them. CDR1 LNHDA and CDR2 SQIVND come from the germline V gene (reference sequence). The CDR3 DNA reads TGTGCCAGTACCTTCGGTATCCAGGGAGGCTATGGCTACACCTTC. Residues: CASTFGIQGGYGYTF.

The J gene is TRBJ2-1, the V gene TRBV7-6, with TRBD2 as a possible D gene (7 bases). V was pared by 0 bases and J by 6 bases, with 12 bases between. CDR3 length: 15 residues. CDR1 and CDR2 from the germline V gene are SGHVS and FNYEAQ. The CDR3, as DNA: TGTGCCAGCAGCTTAGCGGGGGGGGCAATCAATGAGCAGTTCTTC. Translation gives CASSLAGGAINEQFF.

The rearrangement links TRBV7-9 to TRBJ2-7, with D tentatively TRBD1 (5 bases). Germline V gene lookup returns CDR1 SEHNR and CDR2 FQNEAQ (reference sequence). The V end was cut by 5 bases, the J end by 0 bases, with 11 bases between. The CDR3 spans 14 residues. The DNA of the CDR3 is TGTGCCAGCAGCGGCAACAGGTTCTCCTACGAGCAGTACTTC. Translated: CASSGNRFSYEQYF.

V and J are TRBV12-3 or TRBV12-4 and TRBJ1-2; unclear D gene. V shed 1 base and J shed 4 bases, with 7 bases lying between them. CDR3 length: 13 amino acids. The CDR3 loop reads CASSLDSSYGYTF. Written as DNA, the CDR3 is TGTGCCAGCAGTTTAGACAGTAGCTATGGCTACACCTTC.

V usage is TRBV7-9 and J usage is TRBJ2-1, with D possibly being TRBD1 or TRBD2 (5 bases each). From germline, CDR1 is SEHNR and CDR2 FQNEAQ (reference sequence). The length of the CDR3 is 14 residues. The CDR3 loop reads CVTMGTSSYNEQFF. The CDR3 region has the DNA TGTGTCACTATGGGGACCAGCTCCTACAATGAGCAGTTCTTC.

This sequence joins TRBV14 and TRBJ1-4, with D unclear. Germline V gene data show CDR1 as SGHDN and CDR2 as FVKESK. Trimming left V 3 bases short and J 2 bases short, with 13 bases between. The CDR3 has 16 residues. The CDR3 region has the DNA TGTGCCAGCAGCCATGACGGACCGGGTACTAATGAAAAACTGTTTTTT. Its protein is CASSHDGPGTNEKLFF.

The V gene is TRBV3-1 (or the pseudogene TRBV3-2), the J gene TRBJ1-1; D ambiguous. This CDR3 is 15 amino acids long. Germline-derived CDR1 and CDR2 are LGHDT and YNNKEL (reference sequence). V dropped 1 base and J dropped 0 bases, with 9 bases sitting between them. CDR3 coding DNA: TGTGCCAGCAGCCAAGGTTGGCAGATGAACACTGAAGCTTTCTTT. Amino acids: CASSQGWQMNTEAFF.

V is TRBV6-5 and J is TRBJ2-7; 11 positions match TRBD2. Germline trimming cut 9 bases from V and 4 bases from J; bases unmatched to any gene: 5. CDR1 and CDR2 from the germline V gene are MNHEY and SVGAGI. The CDR3 totals 13 residues. The CDR3, as DNA: TGTGCCAGTGGTACTAGCGGGAGTTACGAGCAGTACTTC. Encoded protein: CASGTSGSYEQYF.

The rearrangement links TRBV5-1 to TRBJ2-5; TRBD2 matches at 7 bases. V lost 1 base, J lost 5 bases, and 17 bases stayed unmatched. Germline V gives CDR1 SGHRS, CDR2 YFSETQ. The CDR3 has 18 residues. CDR3 bases: TGCGCCAGCAGCTTGTACCCCCAGAGGCTAGCGGAGGGGGAGACCCAGTACTTC. Protein: CASSLYPQRLAEGETQYF.

This chain uses TRBV7-9 with TRBJ2-6; D is undetermined. V dropped 0 bases and J dropped 2 bases, with 5 bases sitting between them. The CDR3 consists of 15 residues. Germline lookup yields CDR1 SEHNR and CDR2 FQNEAQ (reference sequence). CDR3 protein: CASSLARTGANVLTF. CDR3 DNA: TGTGCCAGCAGCTTAGCAAGAACTGGGGCCAACGTCCTGACTTTC.

The J gene is TRBJ2-7, the V gene TRBV6-6; 12 nucleotides agree with TRBD2. Germline assignment: CDR1 MNHNY and CDR2 SVGAGI (reference sequence). V trimming: 6 bases; J trimming: 0 bases; junction bases outside the gene matches: 3. This CDR3 region has 15 residues. CDR3 DNA: TGTGCCAGCAGGCCGACTAGCGGGAGCTCCTACGAGCAGTACTTC. Protein sequence: CASRPTSGSSYEQYF.

The CDR3 region is CAIKDSSGNTIYF. The DNA for the CDR3 is TGTGCCATCAAGGATAGCTCTGGAAACACCATATATTTT. The chain combines TRBV10-3 with TRBJ1-3; D unresolved. The germline V and J ends were trimmed by 7 bases and 0 bases, with 7 bases remaining between them. The length of the CDR3 is 13 residues. Germline CDR1 is ENHRY and CDR2 is SYGVKD.

This chain uses TRBV28 with TRBJ1-6, with 7 bases fitting TRBD1. Trimming removed 8 bases from V and 9 bases from J; junction bases left unmatched: 10. CDR1 and CDR2 from the germline V gene are MDHEN and SYDVKM. CDR3 length equals 14 residues. The CDR3 region has the DNA TGTGCCAGCTCCTACCGACAGGGTGGTTCACCCCTCCACTTT. This codes for CASSYRQGGSPLHF.

The chain couples TRBV19 to TRBJ1-4; the match to TRBD1 covers 7 bases. This CDR3 has 14 residues. The junction had 0 bases not matched to a gene; V was cut back by 2 bases and J by 3 bases. CDR1 is LNHDA and CDR2 is SQIVND in the germline V gene (reference sequence). The CDR3 coding sequence is TGTGCCAGTAGTATACAGGGGGCTAATGAAAAACTGTTTTTT. This sequence encodes CASSIQGANEKLFF.

This clone appeared many times. The sample has other DNA sequences that encode this CDR3 too. The rearrangement links TRBV28 to TRBJ1-1; D gene uncertain. This CDR3 spans 13 amino acids. Deletions cut 10 bases from V and 7 bases from J, with 19 bases between. Per the germline V gene, CDR1 is MDHEN and CDR2 is SYDVKM. CDR3 in DNA: TGTGCCACCCCGGGCCTTCGGGAGGGTGAAGCTTTCTTT. It encodes CATPGLREGEAFF.

The rearrangement uses TRBV5-8 and TRBJ2-2, with D unclear. Trimming shortened V by 3 bases and J by 4 bases, and 16 bases separated the two germline ends. Germline V gene lookup returns CDR1 SGHTS and CDR2 YDEGEE. The CDR3 has 16 amino acids. In DNA form, the CDR3 reads TGTGCCAGCAGCTCCCTTGGGCAGCCCGCCACCGGGGAGCTGTTTTTT. Its protein product is CASSSLGQPATGELFF. Filled out from reference TRBV5-8 and TRBJ2-2, the complete variable domain reads EAGVTQSPTHLIKTRGQQATLRCSPISGHTSVYWYQQALGLGLQFLLWYDEGEERNRGNFPPRFSGRQFPNYSSELNVNALELEDSALYLCASSSLGQPATGELFFGEGSRLTVL.

The chain employs TRBV2 and TRBJ1-5; TRBD1 agrees at 9 bases. The CDR3 spans 14 residues. CDR1 SNHLY and CDR2 FYNNEI come from the germline V gene. Trimming cost V 6 bases and J 5 bases; bases outside gene matches: 5. The CDR3 DNA follows: TGTGCCAGCAGCGCGGGACAGGGTGATCAGCCCCAGCATTTT. Protein: CASSAGQGDQPQHF. Supplemented by reference TRBV2 and TRBJ1-5, the full variable domain reads EPEVTQTPSHQVTQMGQEVILRCVPISNHLYFYWYRQILGQKVEFLVSFYNNEISEKSEIFDDQFSVERPDGSNFTLKIRSTKLEDSAMYFCASSAGQGDQPQHFGDGTRLSIL.

This chain uses TRBV6-1 with TRBJ1-3; D is unclear. CDR3 size: 13 residues. Germline V gene sequence: CDR1 MNHNS, CDR2 SASEGT. V was pared by 0 bases and J by 2 bases, with 2 bases between. The CDR3 sequence is CASSEAPGNTIYF. The DNA of the CDR3 is TGTGCCAGCAGTGAAGCCCCTGGAAACACCATATATTTT.

The chain is built from TRBV9 and TRBJ1-4, with 9 bases fitting TRBD1. Germline CDR1 and CDR2: SGDLS and YYNGEE. The CDR3 spans 15 residues. V lost 3 bases, J lost 4 bases, and 4 bases stayed unmatched. In DNA, the CDR3 is TGTGCCAGCAGCGCACTGACAGGGGGTAATGAAAAACTGTTTTTT. It specifies CASSALTGGNEKLFF.

The chain uses TRBV2 and TRBJ1-6; D uncertain. The CDR3 totals 12 residues. Germline CDR1 and CDR2: SNHLY and FYNNEI. Trimming stripped 7 bases from V and 0 bases from J, with 1 base between. The CDR3 bases are TGTGCCAGCACCTCCTATAATTCACCCCTCCACTTT. As protein: CASTSYNSPLHF.

The chain joins TRBV7-9 to TRBJ1-1; no definite D call. The CDR3 loop spans 14 amino acids. Trimming left V 1 base short and J 1 base short, with 7 bases between. Germline assignment: CDR1 SEHNR and CDR2 FQNEAQ (reference sequence). CDR3 sequence (DNA): TGTGCCAGCAGCTTAGTAGCAGGGAACACTGAAGCTTTCTTT. Protein: CASSLVAGNTEAFF.